Presented here are 22 T cell receptor delta chains from one specimen sequenced in a study of γδ T cells in repeated Plasmodium falciparum infection (dated by TCRdb to about 2021). The library was prepared using multiplex PCR. TCRdb shows the sequencer as Illumina MiSeq. TCRdb reanalyzed the public reads with the CATT caller, and identical DNA sequences were merged afterwards. The sample data list more than 45,000 delta-chain clones, and approximately 1.7% of these were observed just once. The ten largest make up about 15% of the sample. Vgamma9/Vdelta2+ and Vdelta2-negative gammadelta T cell populations were flow-sorted from peripheral blood mononuclear cells for bulk TCR repertoire analysis. What was sequenced was gamma-delta T cells from blood. These receptors came from a pool of human donors (malaria-infected and uninfected, not separated).

This clone came up many times. A far larger clone is one base from this, pointing to a likely read error. The same CDR3 arises from other DNA sequences in this sample as well. The rearrangement uses TRDV1 and TRDJ1; D is undetermined. TCRdb leaves out the J gene; it was filled in here by matching the DNA to germline. V was pared by 9 bases and J by 3 bases, with 23 bases between. The CDR3 spans 16 residues. Germline V lookup: CDR1 TSWWSYY, CDR2 QGS. In nucleotides, the CDR3 is TGTGCTCTCCTGACCGCAACAAGGAGTTCGGCCGATAAACTCATCTTT. This codes for CALLTATRSSADKLIF.

Comment on this clone: Translating this DNA gives a protein that differs at residue 12 from the TCRdb one, which belongs to a much larger clone; a read error is likely, and the protein shown is this translation. V and J are TRDV1 and TRDJ3; TRDD3 is a possible D gene (6 bases). As TCRdb names no J gene, one was assigned here on the basis of a DNA match to germline. Germline assignment: CDR1 TSWWSYY and CDR2 QGS. This CDR3 comprises 26 residues. With 1 base removed from V and 0 bases from J, the gap between germline ends came to 34 bases. The CDR3 is CALGEQGGSTGRYEVFSSWDTRQMFF. The CDR3 DNA reads TGTGCTCTTGGGGAACAGGGGGGGAGTACTGGGAGATACGAAGTATTTTCCTCCTGGGACACCCGACAGATGTTTTTC.

This clone was observed at least ten times. This same CDR3 is encoded by further DNA sequences in the sample. The J gene is TRDJ1, the V gene TRDV1; D possibly corresponds to TRDD2 (5 bases). This CDR3 region has 19 residues. In germline, CDR1 is TSWWSYY, CDR2 QGS. V was shortened by 1 base and J by 0 bases, with 21 bases between the two germline ends. CDR3 sequence: CALGEPSLNPVIYTDKLIF. In nucleotides, the CDR3 is TGTGCTCTTGGGGAACCTTCCCTTAACCCTGTGATCTACACCGATAAACTCATCTTT.

In its sample, this clone was seen many times. TCRdb lists the protein of a much larger clone for this DNA, which differs at residue 11, so this is likely a read error; the protein given here is translated from the DNA itself. The chain joins TRDV2 to TRDJ1; 9 bases are a match to TRDD3. Unmatched junction bases numbered 8, after V lost 0 bases and J lost 1 base. From germline, CDR1 is GEAIGNYY and CDR2 EKD. The CDR3 sequence is 17 residues long. Here the CDR3 reads CACDTLLGDPCTDKLIF. The CDR3 DNA reads as TGTGCCTGTGACACCTTACTGGGGGACCCATGCACCGATAAACTCATCTTT.

This clone was detected many times. Different DNA sequences within this sample yield the same CDR3. J is TRDJ1 and V is TRDV1; 8 nucleotides match TRDD2. Losses at the gene ends were 3 bases for V and 2 bases for J; bases not matched to a gene: 26. Germline V gene sequence: CDR1 TSWWSYY, CDR2 QGS. The CDR3 is 22 residues long. The DNA for the CDR3 is TGTGCTCTTGGGGACGCATCTTCCTACGTAAGGAGTCCGGGGATCCGGACCGATAAACTCATCTTT. Its translation is CALGDASSYVRSPGIRTDKLIF.

This clone was recorded a few times. The protein TCRdb gives is from a much larger clone and does not agree with this DNA's translation at residue 19, likely a read error; the protein shown here comes from the DNA. The chain combines TRDV2 with TRDJ1; 8 bases are a match to TRDD3. The J gene is absent in TCRdb and was assigned here via DNA matching to germline. V gave up 0 bases and J gave up 3 bases; unmatched junction bases: 32. CDR1 and CDR2 from the germline V gene are GEAIGNYY and EKD. The CDR3 covers 24 residues. The CDR3 sequence is CACDTVPNVLNGGSQWKYADKLIF. The CDR3 DNA reads as TGTGCCTGTGACACCGTCCCCAATGTGCTGAATGGGGGATCTCAATGGAAGTACGCCGATAAACTCATCTTT.

This clone was seen ten or more times. The rearrangement links TRDV1 to TRDJ1; 12 bases match TRDD3. Losses at the gene ends were 1 base for V and 0 bases for J; bases not matched to a gene: 18. The CDR3 sequence is 22 residues long. Germline V gene lookup returns CDR1 TSWWSYY and CDR2 QGS. CDR3 DNA sequence: TGTGCTCTTGGGGAACAACTACGGGGGGTCTGGGGGATACGCCAATACACCGATAAACTCATCTTT. Its protein product is CALGEQLRGVWGIRQYTDKLIF.

Note on this clone: TCRdb attributes to this sequence the protein of a much larger clone, which differs from the DNA translation at residue 15; a read error is likely, and the protein displayed is translated from the DNA. The chain carries TRDV2 and TRDJ1, with 8 positions matching TRDD3. Matching the DNA to germline supplied the J gene, which TCRdb does not give. Germline CDR1 reads GEAIGNYY; CDR2 reads EKD. This CDR3 has 20 amino acids. V was pared by 0 bases and J by 3 bases, with 20 bases of the junction left unmatched. CDR3 DNA sequence: TGTGCCTGTGACACCGAAGACAGGTTGACTGGGGGTCCACACGCCGATAAACTCATCTTT. It encodes CACDTEDRLTGGPHADKLIF.

On this clone: TCRdb's entry gives the protein of a much larger clone, which mismatches this DNA's translation at residue 9, likely from a read error; the protein reported here is translated from the DNA. The rearrangement uses TRDV2 and TRDJ1; D is possibly TRDD2 or TRDD3 (6 bases each). The J gene was missing in TCRdb and was found by matching the end of the DNA to germline. The V gene lost 0 bases and the J gene lost 1 base, with 56 bases spanning the gap. Looked up from germline, CDR1 is GEAIGNYY and CDR2 is EKD. This CDR3 region has 30 residues. CDR3 region: CACDTPRSTPTGVWGSPVLALSYPTDKLIF. The CDR3 nucleotides read TGTGCCTGTGACACCCCTCGTAGTACTCCTACTGGAGTCTGGGGATCCCCCGTATTGGCCCTCTCATATCCCACCGATAAACTCATCTTT.

This clone was picked up a small number of times. Given a far larger clone just one base away, this is likely a sequencing read error. The identical CDR3 is also encoded by other nucleotide sequences in the sample. The chain carries TRDV1 and TRDJ1; D possibly corresponds to TRDD3 (7 bases). Here the J gene was assigned by germline matching of the DNA, as TCRdb has none. The V end lost 1 base, the J end lost 4 bases, and 52 bases lay between the germline ends. The CDR3 length is 28 residues. Germline V lookup: CDR1 TSWWSYY, CDR2 QGS. The CDR3 nucleotides read TGTGCTCTTGGGGAACGAAAGGATGAAAGGGGAAAGTCCCTACGTATTCCTAGGGGGGGATGGTCGGTCGATAAACTCATCTTT. The encoded protein is CALGERKDERGKSLRIPRGGWSVDKLIF.

This clone was seen a few times. TCRdb pairs this DNA with a much larger clone's protein that differs at residue 13, likely a read error; the protein shown was translated from the DNA. The chain uses TRDV1 and TRDJ2; 10 nucleotides agree with TRDD3. The CDR3 totals 23 residues. From germline, CDR1 is TSWWSYY and CDR2 QGS. V trimming: 4 bases; J trimming: 5 bases; junction bases outside the gene matches: 28. CDR3 nucleotide sequence: TGTGCTCTTGGGGCCTTCAAACCTACACTGGGGGATCCCCCTCCCCTCCTAACAGCACAACTCTTCTTT. Translated: CALGAFKPTLGDPPPLLTAQLFF.

Notes on this clone: TCRdb has a much larger clone's protein, which differs at residue 17 from the translation of this DNA, likely because of a read error; what is shown is the protein translated from the DNA. The chain employs TRDV3 and TRDJ1; 9 nucleotides agree with TRDD3. The CDR3 runs 24 residues. Germline assignment: CDR1 TVYSNPD and CDR2 GDNSRS (reference sequence). Losses at the gene ends were 4 bases for V and 1 base for J; bases not matched to a gene: 37. Here the CDR3 DNA reads TGTGCCTCACTTATTCCCCAGGGATTCCACGGGTTCTGGGGGATCAGGCCGATCACCGATAAACTCATCTTT. It codes for CASLIPQGFHGFWGIRPITDKLIF.

This clone was seen more than once but under ten times. This sequence is one base from a far larger clone and is likely a read error. The chain employs TRDV1 and TRDJ1; TRDD3 matches 11 bases. Here the J gene came from matching the DNA to germline, since TCRdb omits it. The germline V gene has CDR1 TSWWSYY and CDR2 QGS. This CDR3 comprises 21 residues. Written as DNA, the CDR3 is TGTGCCCTTGGGGAATCAGCCTTCCCACTTAACTGGGGGATATACACCGATAAACTCATCTTT. Translation: CALGESAFPLNWGIYTDKLIF.

A note on this clone: This DNA translates differently at residue 14 from the TCRdb protein, which is that of a much larger clone; a read error is likely, and the protein shown is the DNA's own translation. The chain joins TRDV1 to TRDJ1, with D unclear. Germline assignment: CDR1 TSWWSYY and CDR2 QGS. The CDR3 runs to 16 residues. The CDR3 coding sequence is TGTGCTCTTGGGGAACTACTCCCCCTTTACACCGATAAACCCATCTTT. Encoded protein: CALGELLPLYTDKPIF.

As regards this clone: Translating this DNA gives a protein that differs at residue 18 from the TCRdb one, which belongs to a much larger clone; a read error is likely, and the protein shown is this translation. The genes are TRDV1 and TRDJ1; 13 bases are shared with TRDD3. Germline CDR1 TSWWSYY, CDR2 QGS. This CDR3 contains 20 residues. Here the CDR3 reads CALGVRTGGYVLQNTDKPIF. Here the CDR3 DNA reads TGTGCTCTTGGGGTCAGGACTGGGGGATACGTACTCCAAAACACCGATAAACCCATCTTT.

This clone was seen more than once but under ten times. This DNA translates differently at residue 13 from the TCRdb protein, which is that of a much larger clone; a read error is likely, and the protein shown is the DNA's own translation. The CDR3 DNA reads as TGTGCTCTTGGGGCCCCGCGTCGAGAACATTCCTACCGACTGGGGGATAACTCGTACACCGATAAACTCATCTTT. Translation: CALGAPRREHSYRLGDNSYTDKLIF. J is TRDJ1 and V is TRDV1, with TRDD3 matching 11 bases. The J gene, absent from TCRdb, was called here by matching the DNA to germline. With V trimmed by 4 bases and J by 0 bases, 31 bases remained unmatched. Germline lookup yields CDR1 TSWWSYY and CDR2 QGS. The CDR3 has 25 residues.

This clone was seen at least ten times. The protein that TCRdb holds for this DNA derives from a much larger clone and differs from the translated DNA at residue 13, which likely indicates a read error; the protein shown here is translated from the DNA. The V call is TRDV1, the J call TRDJ1; 11 nucleotides match TRDD3. The germline V gene has CDR1 TSWWSYY and CDR2 QGS. The CDR3 covers 14 residues. DNA of the CDR3: TGTGCTCTCCTGGGGGATACCGGCTTCGATAAACTCACCTTT. This translates into CALLGDTGFDKLTF.

A few counts support this clone. This DNA's translation and the protein TCRdb lists, from a much larger clone, do not match at residue 6, likely due to a read error; the protein shown is translated from the DNA. The chain recombines TRDV1 with TRDJ1, with 12 bases matching TRDD3. With V trimmed by 1 base and J by 1 base, 13 bases remained unmatched. CDR3 size: 20 residues. Germline CDR1 TSWWSYY, CDR2 QGS. The CDR3 sequence: CALGEPVPYWGIHGTDKLIF. The CDR3 DNA follows: TGTGCTCTTGGGGAACCGGTCCCCTACTGGGGGATACACGGCACCGATAAACTCATCTTT.

This clone was recorded at least ten times. One base separates it from a far larger clone, so it is likely a read error. This sample includes further DNA sequences coding for the same CDR3. The J gene was not called, though the V gene is TRDV2. Germline V gives CDR1 GEAIGNYY, CDR2 EKD. This CDR3 has 13 residues. DNA for the CDR3: TGTGCCTGTGACACCGGGTACACCGATAAACTCATCTTC. Translating gives CACDTGYTDKLIF.

About this clone itself: The protein given by TCRdb reflects a much larger clone and differs at residue 16 from this DNA's translation, likely from a read error; the protein shown is the DNA's translation. The V gene corresponds to TRDV1; no J gene was called; the table's D call TRDD3 went unverified against the DNA. CDR1 and CDR2 (germline): TSWWSYY, QGS. The CDR3 totals 17 residues. The CDR3 DNA sequence: TGTGCTCTTGGGGAGCCGGAGTACGTGAGGGTCCCCGATAAACTCACCTTT. Translation: CALGEPEYVRVPDKLTF.

Ten or more counts support this clone. The likely explanation is a read error, given a far larger clone one base away. At the DNA level, this CDR3 is encoded by other sequences in the same sample as well. The genes are TRDV1 and TRDJ1; the D gene could be TRDD2 or TRDD3 (8 bases each). The CDR3 length is 20 residues. CDR1 and CDR2 (germline): TSWWSYY, QGS. Trimming took off 3 bases at V and 3 bases at J, with 29 bases between the two ends. CDR3 nucleotide sequence: TGTGCTCTTGGGGAGCCACTCTTCCTACATTTGGGGATACCTTCCGATAAACTCATCTTT. Amino acid sequence: CALGEPLFLHLGIPSDKLIF.

Points on this clone: A far more abundant clone sits one base away, making this likely a read error. Other DNA sequences in the same sample also yield this CDR3. For the V gene the call is TRDV1; the J gene has no call; TRDD3, the table's D call, was not compared with the DNA. Germline V lookup: CDR1 TSWWSYY, CDR2 QGS. CDR3 length: 19 residues. The CDR3 DNA reads as TGTGCTCTTGGGGGCAAACTTGGGGGATACGATATGTACACCGATAAGCTCATCTTT. Translating gives CALGGKLGGYDMYTDKLIF.